These T cell receptor beta chains were read from a single sample in a study of cytomegalovirus exposure and HLA in healthy donors. TCRdb's copy holds only in-frame clones and misses some; the assay was immunoSEQ multiplex PCR. Among approximately 170,000 clones listed, approximately 71% were seen once. Sequenced material: PBMCs. The receptors derive from a male donor in good health and CMV-seronegative. Each CDR3 is given with its conserved first and last residue. A D gene is named only where the DNA matches it firmly. Expanded clones are given a class, and other clones once, few, many or no size at all.

J gene | V gene | D gene | CDR3 length | clone size | CDR3 protein | CDR3 DNA
TRBJ1-1 | TRBV6-1 | - | 13 | - | CASSDTGHTEAFF | TGTGCCAGCAGTGATACAGGGCACACTGAAGCTTTCTTT
TRBJ2-7 | TRBV6-5 | - | 13 | - | CASSPIDSSEQYF | TGTGCCAGCAGTCCCATCGACTCTTCGGAGCAGTACTTC
TRBJ2-2 | TRBV6-6 | TRBD2 | 16 | few | CASSKPGTSVAGELFF | TGTGCCAGCAGCAAGCCCGGGACTAGCGTGGCCGGGGAGCTGTTTTTT
TRBJ2-7 | TRBV5-5 | - | 14 | many | CASSLGSGVYEQYF | TGTGCCAGCAGCTTAGGGTCAGGGGTCTACGAGCAGTACTTC
TRBJ1-1 | TRBV28 | - | 13 | - | CASSLRQPLKAFF | TGTGCCAGCAGTTTAAGACAGCCCCTAAAAGCTTTCTTT
TRBJ1-1 | TRBV4-1 | TRBD1 | 17 | - | CASSQIARGMIGTEAFF | TGCGCCAGCAGCCAGATAGCCAGGGGGATGATCGGGACTGAAGCTTTCTTT
TRBJ1-1 | TRBV21-1 | - | 16 | - | CASSANRGPRNTEAFF | TGTGCCAGCAGCGCCAACAGGGGGCCTAGGAACACTGAAGCTTTCTTT
TRBJ1-2 | TRBV2 | TRBD1 | 19 | once | CASSEERIGYRGRVYGYTF | TGTGCCAGCAGTGAAGAGCGCATCGGGTACAGGGGGCGCGTCTATGGCTACACCTTC
TRBJ2-7 | TRBV5-1 | - | 14 | few | CASSSSGTTYEQYF | TGCGCCAGCAGCTCCTCCGGGACAACCTACGAGCAGTACTTC
TRBJ1-1 | TRBV6-5 | - | 12 | once | CASSPQGDEAFF | TGTGCCAGCAGCCCACAGGGTGATGAAGCTTTCTTT
TRBJ1-4 | TRBV2 | - | 16 | - | CASSSIARGLNEKLFF | TGTGCCAGCAGTTCTATCGCCAGGGGCCTAAATGAAAAACTGTTTTTT
TRBJ1-5 | TRBV21-1 | - | 17 | - | CASSLRSGTYSNQPQHF | TGTGCCAGCAGCTTGAGGTCCGGGACATATAGCAATCAGCCCCAGCATTTT
TRBJ2-7 | TRBV14 | - | 15 | - | CASSPLPGVSYEQYF | TGTGCCAGCAGCCCGCTGCCGGGAGTTTCCTACGAGCAGTACTTC
TRBJ1-1 | TRBV27 | - | 15 | - | CASSFTGNGGTEAFF | TGTGCCAGCAGTTTTACGGGGAATGGGGGGACTGAAGCTTTCTTT
TRBJ1-2 | TRBV7-9 | TRBD1 | 14 | - | CASSQSGTGVGYTF | TGTGCCAGCAGCCAATCCGGGACAGGGGTCGGCTACACCTTC
TRBJ2-7 | TRBV21-1 | - | 14 | - | CASSNRPGTYEQYF | TGTGCCAGCAGCAACCGTCCAGGGACCTACGAGCAGTACTTC